The next 13 T cell receptor beta chains were all read from a single sample in a study of CD8+CD57+ T cells in acquired aplastic anemia. Researchers used genomic DNA as the template to profile TCR beta VDJ and CDR3. Via MiXCR, TCRdb re-called the reads, giving one row per CDR3 protein. The sample comprises roughly 420,000 distinct CDR3 sequences, roughly 68% of which are singletons, and 3% to 4.5% rests with the top ten. What was sequenced was sorted CD4+, CD8+, or CD8+CD57+ T cells (not recorded which) from PBMCs. These receptor sequences come from a human donor in good health, serving as a control.

Points on this clonotype: Relative to the germline gene, one junction end is altered; a read error may explain this. The chain links TRBV9 to TRBJ2-3, with 8 bases matching TRBD2. CDR3 length: 13 amino acids. Germline values: CDR1 SGDLS, CDR2 YYNGEE. CDR3 protein: CASDLGGGDTSNF. In nucleotides, the CDR3 is TGTGCCAGCGATCTCGGGGGGGGGGATACGAGTAATTTT.

The V and J genes are TRBV24-1 and TRBJ2-7; 9 bases are a match to TRBD2. This CDR3 has 14 residues. V trimming: 10 bases; J trimming: 3 bases; junction bases outside the gene matches: 9. CDR1 and CDR2 (germline): KGHDR, SFDVKD. The CDR3 reads CATRIGTSIYEQYF. For the CDR3, the DNA is TGTGCCACAAGGATCGGGACTAGCATCTACGAGCAGTACTTC.

In regard to this clonotype: Given the absence of the conserved phenylalanine or tryptophan at the CDR3 end, a read error is likely. The chain is built from TRBV12-3 or TRBV12-4 and TRBJ2-1, with D perhaps TRBD1 or TRBD2 (5 bases each). V was shortened by 6 bases and J by 2 bases, with 14 bases between the two germline ends. The CDR3 loop spans 15 amino acids. The CDR3 here is CASRGSGSPYNEQFS. In nucleotides, the CDR3 is TGTGCCAGCAGAGGGTCAGGGAGCCCCTACAATGAGCAGTTCTCC.

The J gene is TRBJ1-4, the V gene TRBV2; TRBD1 might be the D (6 bases). The CDR3 has 12 amino acids. The germline gives CDR1 SNHLY, CDR2 FYNNEI. The ends were cut back, 5 bases at V and 10 bases at J, with 11 bases in the middle. The chain's CDR3 is CASSPGQSKLFF. As DNA, the CDR3 is TGTGCCAGCAGTCCAGGACAGTCAAAACTGTTTTTT.

Regarding this clonotype: The junction and the germline gene differ at one end; a read error may be behind it. This chain links TRBV20-1 with TRBJ2-7; possible D gene TRBD2, 5 bases. The CDR3 totals 15 residues. CDR1 DFQATT and CDR2 SNEGSKA come from the germline V gene (reference sequence). Written as DNA, the CDR3 is TGCAGTGCTAGAGATCTAGGACTTAACTCCTACGAGCAGTACTTT. It specifies CSARDLGLNSYEQYF.

This chain joins TRBV2 and TRBJ2-7; the match to TRBD2 covers 8 bases. Germline trimming cut 6 bases from V and 0 bases from J; bases unmatched to any gene: 4. The V gene's germline CDR1 is SNHLY and CDR2 FYNNEI. The CDR3 is 14 amino acids. CDR3 nucleotides: TGTGCCAGCAGCCGTAGCGGGGACTCCTACGAGCAGTACTTC. Protein: CASSRSGDSYEQYF.

This chain joins TRBV20-1 and TRBJ2-7, with TRBD2 as a possible D gene (5 bases). V dropped 3 bases and J dropped 5 bases, with 17 bases sitting between them. Germline loops: CDR1 DFQATT, CDR2 SNEGSKA (reference sequence). This CDR3 is 14 amino acids long. As DNA, the CDR3 is TGCAGTGCTAGCCACGGGAACAATTCACACGAGCAGTACTTC. It yields the protein CSASHGNNSHEQYF.

This clonotype was detected many times. The rearrangement joins TRBV9 to TRBJ1-1, with 8 nucleotides matching TRBD1. Unmatched junction bases numbered 7, after V lost 1 base and J lost 8 bases. CDR1 is SGDLS, CDR2 YYNGEE, per germline. This CDR3 spans 14 amino acids. The chain's CDR3 is CASSVLTGTGEAFF. The CDR3 region has the DNA TGTGCCAGCAGCGTACTAACCGGGACAGGAGAAGCTTTCTTT.

As regards this clonotype: Relative to the germline gene, one junction end is altered; a read error may explain this. The chain joins TRBV5-5 to TRBJ2-3; 10 bases match TRBD2. Germline V lookup: CDR1 SGHKS, CDR2 YYEKEE (reference sequence). The CDR3 length is 15 residues. The CDR3 loop is CAKSGRAGGPATQYF. The CDR3 DNA reads TGTGCCAAGAGCGGAAGAGCGGGGGGGCCGGCTACGCAGTATTTC. The whole variable domain, remainder taken from reference TRBV5-5 and TRBJ2-3, is DAGVTQSPTHLIKTRGQQVTLRCSPISGHKSVSWYQQVLGQGPQFIFQYYEKEERGRGNFPDRFSARQFPNYSSELNVNALLLGDSALYLCAKSGRAGGPATQYFGPGTRLTVL.

The genes are TRBV10-3 and TRBJ1-5; the match to TRBD1 covers 10 bases. The germline gives CDR1 ENHRY, CDR2 SYGVKD. This CDR3 is built from 15 residues. The V and J ends lost 10 bases and 1 base, in that order; junction bases with no gene match: 7. DNA of the CDR3: TGTGCCACCAGGGGACAGGGGTGGAGCAATCAGCCCCAGCATTTT. This encodes CATRGQGWSNQPQHF.

As regards this clonotype: The junction departs from the called germline gene at one end, perhaps through a read error. The genes are TRBV9 and TRBJ2-7, with TRBD1 identical over 8 bases. Germline loops: CDR1 SGDLS, CDR2 YYNGEE. CDR3 length: 15 residues. CDR3 DNA sequence: TGTGCCAGCAGCGGGGGACAGGACACCGCCTACGACCAGTACTTC. This encodes CASSGGQDTAYDQYF.

There are a few counts of this clonotype. The V call is TRBV10-3, the J call TRBJ1-1; possible D gene TRBD1, 6 bases. V was pared by 4 bases and J by 8 bases, with 11 bases between. Germline V gene lookup returns CDR1 ENHRY and CDR2 SYGVKD. The CDR3 sequence is 12 residues long. This CDR3 reads CAISGLQGEAFF. CDR3 DNA: TGTGCCATCAGTGGACTCCAGGGGGAAGCTTTCTTT.

This clonotype was recorded at least ten times. The chain combines TRBV7-6 with TRBJ2-7; 9 bases are a match to TRBD1. This CDR3 has 16 amino acids. V lost 5 bases and J lost 2; bases outside the gene matches: 10. Germline V gene sequence: CDR1 SGHVS, CDR2 FNYEAQ. The CDR3 spells CASSVTGGNEAYEQYF. The CDR3 region has the DNA TGTGCCAGCAGCGTTACAGGGGGCAATGAGGCCTACGAGCAGTACTTC.